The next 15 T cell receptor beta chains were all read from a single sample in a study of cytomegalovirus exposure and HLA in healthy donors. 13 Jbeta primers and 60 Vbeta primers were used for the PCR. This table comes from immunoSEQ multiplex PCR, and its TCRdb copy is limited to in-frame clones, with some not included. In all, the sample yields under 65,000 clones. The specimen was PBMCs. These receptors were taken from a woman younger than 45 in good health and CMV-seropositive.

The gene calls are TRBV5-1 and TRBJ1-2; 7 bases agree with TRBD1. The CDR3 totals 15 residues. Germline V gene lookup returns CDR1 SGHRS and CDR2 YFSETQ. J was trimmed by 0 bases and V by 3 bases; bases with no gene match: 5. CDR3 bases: TGCGCCAGCAGCTCAAGACAGGGCACTAACTATGGCTACACCTTC. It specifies CASSSRQGTNYGYTF.

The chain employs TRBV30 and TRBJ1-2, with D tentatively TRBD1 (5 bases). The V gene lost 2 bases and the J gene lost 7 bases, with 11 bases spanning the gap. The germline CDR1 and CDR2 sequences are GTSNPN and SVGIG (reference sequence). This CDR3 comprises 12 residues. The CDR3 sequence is CAWSLQGVGYTF. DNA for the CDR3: TGTGCCTGGAGTCTGCAGGGTGTTGGCTACACCTTC.

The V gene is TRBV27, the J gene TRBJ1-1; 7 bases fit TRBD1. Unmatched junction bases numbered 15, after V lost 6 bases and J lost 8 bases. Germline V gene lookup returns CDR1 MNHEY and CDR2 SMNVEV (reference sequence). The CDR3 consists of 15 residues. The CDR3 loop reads CASRPRPTGVIEAFF. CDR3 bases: TGTGCCAGCAGACCGAGACCTACAGGGGTGATAGAAGCTTTCTTT.

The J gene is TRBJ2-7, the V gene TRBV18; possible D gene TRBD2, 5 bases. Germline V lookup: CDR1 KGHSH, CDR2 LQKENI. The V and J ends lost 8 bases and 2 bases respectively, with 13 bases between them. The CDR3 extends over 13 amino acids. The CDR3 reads CASRGTSAYEQYF. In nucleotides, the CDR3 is TGTGCCAGCCGCGGAACTAGTGCCTACGAGCAGTACTTC.

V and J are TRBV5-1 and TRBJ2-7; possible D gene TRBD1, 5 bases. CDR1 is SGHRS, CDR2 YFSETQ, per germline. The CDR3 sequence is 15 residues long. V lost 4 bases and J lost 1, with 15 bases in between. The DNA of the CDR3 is TGCGCCAGCAGCCCCCTTAGGGGCGAATCCTACGAGCAGTACTTC. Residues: CASSPLRGESYEQYF.

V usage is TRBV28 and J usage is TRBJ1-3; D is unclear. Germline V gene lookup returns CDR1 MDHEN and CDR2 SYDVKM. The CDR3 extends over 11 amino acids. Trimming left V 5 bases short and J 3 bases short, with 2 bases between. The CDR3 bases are TGTGCCAGCAGTCGTGGAAACACCATATATTTT. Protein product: CASSRGNTIYF.

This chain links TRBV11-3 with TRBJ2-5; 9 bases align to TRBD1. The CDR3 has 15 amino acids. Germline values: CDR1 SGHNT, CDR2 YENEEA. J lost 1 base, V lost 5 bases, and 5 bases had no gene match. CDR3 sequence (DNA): TGTGCCAGCAGCCAGGGGGGACAGGGCCAAGAGACCCAGTACTTC. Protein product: CASSQGGQGQETQYF.

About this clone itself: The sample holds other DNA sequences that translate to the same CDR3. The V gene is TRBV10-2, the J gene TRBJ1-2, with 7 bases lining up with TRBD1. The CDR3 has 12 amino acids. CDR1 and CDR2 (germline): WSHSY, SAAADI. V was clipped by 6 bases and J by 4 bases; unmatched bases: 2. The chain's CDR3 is CASRRDSYGYTF. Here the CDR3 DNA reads TGCGCCAGCAGGAGGGACAGCTATGGCTACACCTTC.

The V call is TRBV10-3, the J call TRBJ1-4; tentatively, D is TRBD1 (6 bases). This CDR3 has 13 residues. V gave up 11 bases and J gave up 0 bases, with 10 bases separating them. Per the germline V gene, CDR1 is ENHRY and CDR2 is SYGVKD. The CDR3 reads CAVGTSTNEKLFF. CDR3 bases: TGTGCCGTTGGGACATCAACTAATGAAAAACTGTTTTTT.

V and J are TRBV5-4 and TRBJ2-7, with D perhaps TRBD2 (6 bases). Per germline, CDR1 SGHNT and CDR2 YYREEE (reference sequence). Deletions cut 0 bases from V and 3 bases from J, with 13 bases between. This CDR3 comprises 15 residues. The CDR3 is CASSLGPGLFYEQYF. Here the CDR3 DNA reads TGTGCCAGCAGCTTGGGCCCGGGACTTTTCTACGAGCAGTACTTC.

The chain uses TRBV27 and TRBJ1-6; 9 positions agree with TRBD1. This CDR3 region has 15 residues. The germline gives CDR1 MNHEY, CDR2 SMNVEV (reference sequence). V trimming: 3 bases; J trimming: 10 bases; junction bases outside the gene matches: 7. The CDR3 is CASSFGGQGESPLHF. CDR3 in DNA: TGTGCCAGCAGTTTCGGGGGACAGGGTGAGTCACCCCTCCACTTT.

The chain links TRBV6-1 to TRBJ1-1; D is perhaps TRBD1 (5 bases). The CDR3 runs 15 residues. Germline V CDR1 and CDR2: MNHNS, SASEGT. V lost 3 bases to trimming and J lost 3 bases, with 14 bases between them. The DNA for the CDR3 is TGTGCCAGCAGTGAGATCTCTTGGGGGGACACTGAAGCTTTCTTT. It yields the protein CASSEISWGDTEAFF.

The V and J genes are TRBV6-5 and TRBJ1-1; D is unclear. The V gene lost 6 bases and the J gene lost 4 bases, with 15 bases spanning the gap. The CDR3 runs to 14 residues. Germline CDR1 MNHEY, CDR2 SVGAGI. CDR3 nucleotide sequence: TGTGCCAGCAGGAGGGAGCTTGGTGGCACTGAAGCTTTCTTT. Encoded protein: CASRRELGGTEAFF.

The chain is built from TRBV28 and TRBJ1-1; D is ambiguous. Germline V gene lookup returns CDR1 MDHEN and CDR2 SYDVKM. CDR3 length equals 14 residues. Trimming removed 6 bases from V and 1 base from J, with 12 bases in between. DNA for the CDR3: TGTGCCAGCAGGCTTTGGAGTGAGAACACTGAAGCTTTCTTT. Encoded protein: CASRLWSENTEAFF. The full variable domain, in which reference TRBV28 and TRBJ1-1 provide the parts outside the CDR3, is DVKVTQSSRYLVKRTGEKVFLECVQDMDHENMFWYRQDPGLGLRLIYFSYDVKMKEKGDIPEGYSVSREKKERFSLILESASTNQTSMYLCASRLWSENTEAFFGQGTRLTVV.

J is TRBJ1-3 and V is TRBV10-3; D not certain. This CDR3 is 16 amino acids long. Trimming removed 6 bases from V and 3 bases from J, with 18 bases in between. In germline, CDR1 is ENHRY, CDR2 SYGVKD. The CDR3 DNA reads TGTGCCATCAGGGAAGCGGACCCCGGCAGTGGAAACACCATATATTTT. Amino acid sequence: CAIREADPGSGNTIYF.